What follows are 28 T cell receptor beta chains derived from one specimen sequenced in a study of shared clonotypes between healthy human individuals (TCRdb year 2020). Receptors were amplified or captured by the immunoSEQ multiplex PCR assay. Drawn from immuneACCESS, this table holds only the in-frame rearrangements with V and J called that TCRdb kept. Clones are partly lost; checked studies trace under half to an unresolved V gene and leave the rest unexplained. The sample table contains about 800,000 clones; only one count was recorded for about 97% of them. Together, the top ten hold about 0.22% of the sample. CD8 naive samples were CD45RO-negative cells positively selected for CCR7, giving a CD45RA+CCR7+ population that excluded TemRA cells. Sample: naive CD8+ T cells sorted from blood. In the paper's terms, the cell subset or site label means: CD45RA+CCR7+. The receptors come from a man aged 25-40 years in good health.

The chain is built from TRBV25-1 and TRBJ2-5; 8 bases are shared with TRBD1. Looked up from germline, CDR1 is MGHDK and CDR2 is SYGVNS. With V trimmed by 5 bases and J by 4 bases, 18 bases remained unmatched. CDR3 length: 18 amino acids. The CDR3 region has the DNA TGTGCCAGCAGTTCTCAAACACAGGGGACAGGTGTTCGAGAGACCCAGTACTTC. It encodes CASSSQTQGTGVRETQYF.

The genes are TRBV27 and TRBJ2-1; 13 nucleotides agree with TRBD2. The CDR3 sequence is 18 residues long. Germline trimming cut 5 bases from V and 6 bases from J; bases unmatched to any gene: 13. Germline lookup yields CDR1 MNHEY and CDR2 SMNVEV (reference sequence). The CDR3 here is CASSLLGTSGMRANEQFF. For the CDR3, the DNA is TGTGCCAGCAGTCTATTAGGGACTAGCGGGATGAGAGCCAATGAGCAGTTCTTC.

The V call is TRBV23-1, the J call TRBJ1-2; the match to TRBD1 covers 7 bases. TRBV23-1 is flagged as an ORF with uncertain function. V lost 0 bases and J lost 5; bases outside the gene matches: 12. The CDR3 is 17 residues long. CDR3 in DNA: TGCGCCAGCAGTCAATCCAGTTTCCAGGGGGAGCTATATGGCTACACCTTC. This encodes CASSQSSFQGELYGYTF.

CDR3 region: CASKIDSHNEQFF. The CDR3 nucleotides are TGTGCCAGCAAAATTGACAGCCACAATGAGCAGTTCTTC. The chain recombines TRBV28 with TRBJ2-1; tentatively, D is TRBD1 (5 bases). The CDR3 has 13 amino acids. Germline V gene sequence: CDR1 MDHEN, CDR2 SYDVKM. The ends were cut back, 7 bases at V and 5 bases at J, with 12 bases in the middle. The full variable domain, rest sourced from reference TRBV28 and TRBJ2-1, is DVKVTQSSRYLVKRTGEKVFLECVQDMDHENMFWYRQDPGLGLRLIYFSYDVKMKEKGDIPEGYSVSREKKERFSLILESASTNQTSMYLCASKIDSHNEQFFGPGTRLTVL.

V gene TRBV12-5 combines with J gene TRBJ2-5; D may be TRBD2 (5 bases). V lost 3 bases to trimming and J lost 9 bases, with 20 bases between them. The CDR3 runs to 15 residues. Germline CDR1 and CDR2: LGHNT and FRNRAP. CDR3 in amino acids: CASGFKRDPWDPQYF. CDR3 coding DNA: TGTGCTAGTGGTTTTAAGAGGGATCCATGGGATCCCCAGTACTTC.

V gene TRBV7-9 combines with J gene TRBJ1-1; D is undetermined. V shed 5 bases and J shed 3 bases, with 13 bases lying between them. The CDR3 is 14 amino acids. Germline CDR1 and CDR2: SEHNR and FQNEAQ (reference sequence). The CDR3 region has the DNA TGTGCCAGCAGCCGGACCGGAAGGCACACTGAAGCTTTCTTT. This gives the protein CASSRTGRHTEAFF.

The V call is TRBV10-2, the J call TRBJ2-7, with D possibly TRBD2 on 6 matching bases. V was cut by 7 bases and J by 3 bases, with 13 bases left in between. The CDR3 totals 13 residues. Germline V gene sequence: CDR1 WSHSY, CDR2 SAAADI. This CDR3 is CASTTGVRYEQYF. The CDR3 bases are TGCGCCAGCACCACGGGAGTCCGCTACGAGCAGTACTTC.

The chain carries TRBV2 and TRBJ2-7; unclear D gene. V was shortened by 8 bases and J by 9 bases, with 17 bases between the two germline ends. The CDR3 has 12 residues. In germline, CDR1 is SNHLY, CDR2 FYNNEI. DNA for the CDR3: TGTGCCAGCGTCACGTCCGGCGTTGGGCAGTACTTC. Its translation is CASVTSGVGQYF.

CDR3 sequence (DNA): TGCGCCAGCAGCTCAACGGCTCTGGAACAAGAGACCCAGTACTTC. Amino acids: CASSSTALEQETQYF. This chain joins TRBV5-1 and TRBJ2-5; D remains ambiguous. The germline V gene encodes CDR1 SGHRS and CDR2 YFSETQ. This CDR3 contains 15 residues. V gave up 3 bases and J gave up 2 bases, with 14 bases separating them.

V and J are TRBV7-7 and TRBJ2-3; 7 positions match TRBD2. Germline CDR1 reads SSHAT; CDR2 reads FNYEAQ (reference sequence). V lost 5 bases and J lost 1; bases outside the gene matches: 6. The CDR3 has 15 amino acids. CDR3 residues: CASSPAGRGTDTQYF. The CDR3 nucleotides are TGTGCCAGCAGCCCAGCGGGAAGGGGCACAGATACGCAGTATTTT.

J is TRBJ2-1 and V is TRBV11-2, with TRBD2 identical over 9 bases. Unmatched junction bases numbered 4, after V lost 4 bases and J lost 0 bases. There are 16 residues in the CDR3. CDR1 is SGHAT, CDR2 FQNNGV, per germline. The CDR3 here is CASSSLSGSSYNEQFF. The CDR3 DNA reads TGTGCCAGCAGCTCCCTTAGCGGGAGCTCCTACAATGAGCAGTTCTTC.

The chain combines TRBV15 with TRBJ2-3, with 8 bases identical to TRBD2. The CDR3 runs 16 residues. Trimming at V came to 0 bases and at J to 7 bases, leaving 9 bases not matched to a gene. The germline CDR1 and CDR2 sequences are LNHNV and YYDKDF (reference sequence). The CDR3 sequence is CATSRDRREASHTQYF. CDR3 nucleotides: TGTGCCACCAGCAGAGATCGGCGGGAGGCCAGCCATACGCAGTATTTT.

DNA for the CDR3: TGTGCCAGCAGCCATTACAGGGGGTCGAACACCGGGGAGCTGTTTTTT. Amino acid sequence: CASSHYRGSNTGELFF. This chain links TRBV14 with TRBJ2-2, with 8 nucleotides matching TRBD1. The CDR3 is 16 residues long. CDR1 and CDR2 from the germline V gene are SGHDN and FVKESK. V gave up 3 bases and J gave up 0 bases; unmatched junction bases: 3.

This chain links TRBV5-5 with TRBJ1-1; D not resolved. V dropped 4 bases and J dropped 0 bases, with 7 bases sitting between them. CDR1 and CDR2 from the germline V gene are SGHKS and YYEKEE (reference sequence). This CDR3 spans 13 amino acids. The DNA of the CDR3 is TGTGCCAGCAGCCCGGGGATGAACACTGAAGCTTTCTTT. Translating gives CASSPGMNTEAFF.

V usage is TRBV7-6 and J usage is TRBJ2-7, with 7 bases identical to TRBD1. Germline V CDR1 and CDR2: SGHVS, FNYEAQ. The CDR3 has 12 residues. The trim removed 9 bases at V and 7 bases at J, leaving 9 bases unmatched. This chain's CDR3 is CASTDRVGEQYF. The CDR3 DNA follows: TGTGCCAGTACCGACAGGGTGGGTGAGCAGTACTTC.

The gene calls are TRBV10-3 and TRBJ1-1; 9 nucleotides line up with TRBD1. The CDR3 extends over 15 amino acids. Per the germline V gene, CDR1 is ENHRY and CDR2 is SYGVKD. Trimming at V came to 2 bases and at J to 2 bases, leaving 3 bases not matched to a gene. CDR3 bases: TGTGCCATCAGTGAGGTACAGGGGGCCAACACTGAAGCTTTCTTT. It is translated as CAISEVQGANTEAFF.

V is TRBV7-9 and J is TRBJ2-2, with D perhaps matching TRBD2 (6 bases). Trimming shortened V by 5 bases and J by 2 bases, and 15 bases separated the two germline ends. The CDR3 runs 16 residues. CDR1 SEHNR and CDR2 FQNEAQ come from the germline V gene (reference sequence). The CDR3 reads CASSLFPGLNTGELFF. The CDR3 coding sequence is TGTGCCAGCAGCCTTTTCCCGGGACTTAACACCGGGGAGCTGTTTTTT.

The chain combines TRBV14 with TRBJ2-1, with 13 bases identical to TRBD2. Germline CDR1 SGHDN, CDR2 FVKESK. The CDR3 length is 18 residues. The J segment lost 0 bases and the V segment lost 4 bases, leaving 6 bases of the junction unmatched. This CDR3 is CASSLGLAGASSYNEQFF. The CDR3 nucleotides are TGTGCCAGCAGCCTAGGACTAGCGGGAGCCAGCTCCTACAATGAGCAGTTCTTC.

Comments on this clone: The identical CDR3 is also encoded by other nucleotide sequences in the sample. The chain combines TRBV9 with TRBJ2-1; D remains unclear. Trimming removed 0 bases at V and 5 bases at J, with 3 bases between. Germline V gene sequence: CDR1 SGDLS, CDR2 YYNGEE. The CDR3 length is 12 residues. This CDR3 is CASSVGNNEQFF. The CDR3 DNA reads TGTGCCAGCAGCGTAGGTAACAATGAGCAGTTCTTC.

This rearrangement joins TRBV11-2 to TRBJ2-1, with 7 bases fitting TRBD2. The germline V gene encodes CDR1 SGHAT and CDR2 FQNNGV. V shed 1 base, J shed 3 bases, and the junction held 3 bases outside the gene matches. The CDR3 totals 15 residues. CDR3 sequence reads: CASSLGLAVYNEQFF. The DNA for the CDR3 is TGTGCCAGCAGCTTAGGGCTAGCGGTCTACAATGAGCAGTTCTTC. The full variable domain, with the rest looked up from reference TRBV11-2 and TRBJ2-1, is EAGVAQSPRYKIIEKRQSVAFWCNPISGHATLYWYQQILGQGPKLLIQFQNNGVVDDSQLPKDRFSAERLKGVDSTLKIQPAKLEDSAVYLCASSLGLAVYNEQFFGPGTRLTVL.

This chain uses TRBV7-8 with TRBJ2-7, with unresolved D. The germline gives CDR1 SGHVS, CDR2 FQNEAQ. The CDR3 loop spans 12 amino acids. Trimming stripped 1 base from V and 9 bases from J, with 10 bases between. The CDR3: CASSLGREGQYF. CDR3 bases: TGTGCCAGCAGCTTAGGAAGGGAAGGGCAGTACTTC.

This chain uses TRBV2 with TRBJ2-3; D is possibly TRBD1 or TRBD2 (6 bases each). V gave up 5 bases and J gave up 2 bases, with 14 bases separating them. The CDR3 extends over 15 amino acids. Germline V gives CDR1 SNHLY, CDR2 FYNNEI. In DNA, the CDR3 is TGTGCCAGCAGTAGACTAGGGGGGTACACAGATACGCAGTATTTT. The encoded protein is CASSRLGGYTDTQYF.

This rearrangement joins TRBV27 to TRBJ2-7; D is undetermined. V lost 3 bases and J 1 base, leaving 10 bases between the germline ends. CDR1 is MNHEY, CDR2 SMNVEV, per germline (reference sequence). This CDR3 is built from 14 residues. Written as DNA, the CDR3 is TGTGCCAGCAGTTTCTCCAAAGGGTCCTACGAGCAGTACTTC. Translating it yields CASSFSKGSYEQYF.

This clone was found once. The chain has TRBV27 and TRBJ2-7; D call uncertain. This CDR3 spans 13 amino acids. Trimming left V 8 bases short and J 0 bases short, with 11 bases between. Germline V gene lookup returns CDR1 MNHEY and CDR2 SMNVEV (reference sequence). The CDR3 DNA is TGTGCCAGCGCACCCATAGTCTCCTACGAGCAGTACTTC. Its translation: CASAPIVSYEQYF.

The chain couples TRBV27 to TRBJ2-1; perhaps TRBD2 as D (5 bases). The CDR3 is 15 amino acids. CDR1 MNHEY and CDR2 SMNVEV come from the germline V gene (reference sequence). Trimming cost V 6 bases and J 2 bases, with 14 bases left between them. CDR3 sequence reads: CASRHGEYPYNEQFF. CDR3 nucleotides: TGTGCCAGCAGACACGGGGAGTATCCCTACAATGAGCAGTTCTTC.

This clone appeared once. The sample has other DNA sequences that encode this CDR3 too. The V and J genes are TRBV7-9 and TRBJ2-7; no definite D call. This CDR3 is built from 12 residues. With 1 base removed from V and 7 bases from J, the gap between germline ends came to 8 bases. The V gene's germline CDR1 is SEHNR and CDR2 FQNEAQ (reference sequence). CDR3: CASSLDRGEQYF. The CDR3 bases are TGTGCCAGCAGCTTAGACAGAGGAGAGCAGTACTTC.

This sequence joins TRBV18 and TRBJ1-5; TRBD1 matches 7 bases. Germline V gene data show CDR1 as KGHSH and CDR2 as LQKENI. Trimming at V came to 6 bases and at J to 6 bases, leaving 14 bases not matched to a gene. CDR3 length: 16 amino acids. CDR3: CASSLRPGTESQPQHF. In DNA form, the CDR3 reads TGTGCCAGCTCGCTTAGACCCGGGACAGAAAGTCAGCCCCAGCATTTT.

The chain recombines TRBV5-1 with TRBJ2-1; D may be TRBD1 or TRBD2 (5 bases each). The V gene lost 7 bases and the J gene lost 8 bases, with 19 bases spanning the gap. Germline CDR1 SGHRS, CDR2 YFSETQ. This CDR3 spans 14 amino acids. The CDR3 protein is CASAGDHRLDEQFF. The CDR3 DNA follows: TGCGCCAGCGCCGGGGACCACCGCCTCGATGAGCAGTTCTTC.